This TCR beta chain appears in the sequencing data of a study of tumor and adjacent non-tumor tissue in lung cancer. Study as a whole: Each sample yielded 3.9 million or so productive TCRbeta reads on average.

Study outcomes and limitations: TCR diversity was significantly greater in tumor than normal lung tissue. Normal lung showed higher cumulative top 100 clone frequency than tumor.

The library came from three nested PCR rounds adapted from ARM-PCR protocols. TCRdb recomputed calls from the multiplex PCR reads with MiXCR, one row per CDR3 protein. In the table there are about 43,000 distinct CDR3 sequences, roughly 60% of which are singletons. The CDR3 has 18 residues. The germline gives CDR1 SGHAT, CDR2 FQNNGV. Regarding this clonotype: The target antigen is unknown. A junction boundary mismatches the germline segment, possibly from a read error.

This sample's RNA came from whole unsorted tissue. More than 3 cm separated this lung sample from the edge of the tumor. Donors were chemotherapy-naive, newly diagnosed lung cancer surgical patients in China, August–November 2014. This receptor was taken from a man aged 50 to 60 with non-small cell lung cancer. The specimen was distant non-tumor lung tissue. The chain couples TRBV11-2 to TRBJ1-4; D ambiguous. CDR3 region: CASSQPVWEHELNEKLFF. The CDR3 nucleotides are TGTGCAAGCAGCCAACCCGTTTGGGAACATGAACTTAATGAAAAACTGTTTTTT.